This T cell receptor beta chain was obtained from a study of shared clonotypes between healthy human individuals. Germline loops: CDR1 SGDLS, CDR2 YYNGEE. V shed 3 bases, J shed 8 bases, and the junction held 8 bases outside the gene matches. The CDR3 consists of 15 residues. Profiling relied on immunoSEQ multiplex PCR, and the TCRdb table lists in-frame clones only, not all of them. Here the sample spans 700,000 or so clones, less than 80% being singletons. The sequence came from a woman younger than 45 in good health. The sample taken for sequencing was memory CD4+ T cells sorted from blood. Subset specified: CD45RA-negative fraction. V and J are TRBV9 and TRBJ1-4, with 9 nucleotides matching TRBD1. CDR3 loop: CASSADRGVREKLFF. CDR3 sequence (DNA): TGTGCCAGCAGCGCCGACAGGGGGGTAAGAGAAAAACTGTTTTTT.